The rows below give T cell receptor beta chains drawn from one sample of a study of cytomegalovirus exposure and HLA in healthy donors. Clones were sequenced by immunoSEQ multiplex PCR, and TCRdb holds only the in-frame ones, with some missing. The sample holds 110,000 or so clones; under 90% are singletons and the top ten take 2% to 3%. Sequenced: PBMCs. The receptors here all came from a woman younger than 30 in good health and CMV-seronegative. Each CDR3 is given with its conserved first and last residue. A D gene is named only where the DNA matches it firmly. A clone size is listed for some rows: how often the clone was seen (once, few, many), or a class if it is expanded.

v_call	j_call	d_call	clone_size	cdr3_aa	cdr3_nt
TRBV6-6	TRBJ2-1	TRBD1	once	CASSRTGGREQFF	TGTGCCAGCAGTCGAACAGGGGGCCGGGAGCAGTTCTTC
TRBV28	TRBJ2-7	TRBD1	few	CASSPPTGEAYEQYF	TGTGCCAGCAGTCCCCCGACAGGGGAAGCGTACGAGCAGTACTTC
TRBV27	TRBJ2-1	TRBD2	-	CAIRPRTSGLNEQFF	TGTGCCATTAGACCGAGGACTAGCGGACTCAATGAGCAGTTCTTC
TRBV29-1	TRBJ1-3	-	few	CSGRTYSGNTIYF	TGCAGCGGAAGGACATACTCTGGAAACACCATATATTTT
TRBV28	TRBJ2-1	-	-	CASTDRNNEQFF	TGTGCCAGCACTGACAGAAACAATGAGCAGTTCTTC
TRBV2	TRBJ1-4	-	-	CASSRRTDNEKLFF	TGTGCCAGCAGTCGGAGGACAGATAATGAAAAACTGTTTTTT
TRBV19	TRBJ1-3	-	-	CASRERGSGNTIYF	TGTGCCAGTAGAGAGCGCGGCTCTGGAAACACCATATATTTT
TRBV6-6	TRBJ1-2	-	-	CASSYVKGMGYGYTF	TGTGCCAGCAGTTATGTGAAGGGGATGGGGTATGGCTACACCTTC
TRBV7-9	TRBJ2-7	-	-	CASSERGYEQYF	TGTGCCAGCAGTGAACGGGGGTACGAGCAGTACTTC
TRBV19	TRBJ1-1	-	-	CASSIDRGYTEAFF	TGTGCCAGTAGTATAGATCGGGGTTACACTGAAGCTTTCTTT
TRBV28	TRBJ2-5	-	-	CASSLEGRGNRETQYF	TGTGCCAGCAGTTTAGAAGGAAGGGGTAACAGAGAGACCCAGTACTTC
TRBV9	TRBJ2-2	-	-	CASSQGRGGELFF	TGTGCCAGCAGCCAGGGAAGAGGCGGGGAGCTGTTTTTT
TRBV5-8	TRBJ2-7	TRBD2	-	CASSLAVARGRAYEQYF	TGTGCCAGCAGCTTGGCCGTCGCTCGCGGGAGGGCCTACGAGCAGTACTTC
TRBV6-5	TRBJ1-5	-	-	CASSYLQGYYQPQHF	TGTGCCAGCAGTTACCTACAGGGCTACTATCAGCCCCAGCATTTT
TRBV5-8	TRBJ2-1	TRBD2	-	CASSYYSGGLISSYNEQFF	TGTGCCAGCAGCTACTATAGCGGGGGATTGATTAGCTCCTACAATGAGCAGTTCTTC
TRBV13	TRBJ2-5	-	few	CASSLDIWETQYF	TGTGCCAGCAGCTTAGACATCTGGGAGACCCAGTACTTC
TRBV19	TRBJ1-5	-	-	CASSQTQGQPQHF	TGTGCCAGTAGCCAAACACAGGGCCAGCCCCAGCATTTT
TRBV5-1	TRBJ1-2	-	-	CASRSDSQGYTF	TGCGCCAGCAGGTCCGACAGCCAGGGCTACACCTTC
TRBV6-1	TRBJ2-5	-	-	CASRGGILQETQYF	TGTGCCAGCAGAGGGGGTATTTTACAAGAGACCCAGTACTTC
TRBV30	TRBJ1-6	TRBD1	-	CAWGLNRGSPLHF	TGTGCCTGGGGTCTTAACAGGGGTTCACCCCTCCACTTT
TRBV28	TRBJ1-6	-	-	CASSLGRAGSPLHF	TGTGCCAGCAGTTTAGGCAGGGCAGGGTCACCCCTCCACTTT
TRBV29-1	TRBJ2-2	-	-	CSVGRGTGELFF	TGCAGCGTGGGCAGGGGTACCGGGGAGCTGTTTTTT
TRBV5-1	TRBJ1-1	-	few	CASSFTGTEAFF	TGCGCCAGCAGCTTTACCGGGACTGAAGCTTTCTTT
TRBV30	TRBJ2-3	TRBD1	-	CAWRAPGQGARDTQYF	TGTGCCTGGAGGGCCCCGGGACAGGGGGCGAGGGATACGCAGTATTTT
TRBV27	TRBJ2-7	TRBD2	-	CASRPGLPLEQYF	TGTGCCAGCAGGCCGGGACTACCTCTCGAGCAGTACTTC
TRBV6-5	TRBJ1-6	TRBD1	-	CASSSRGLGSPLHF	TGTGCCAGCAGTTCCAGGGGGTTGGGCTCACCCCTCCACTTT
TRBV7-9	TRBJ1-1	-	-	CASSPAGYTEAFF	TGTGCCAGCAGCCCGGCGGGGTATACTGAAGCTTTCTTT
TRBV20-1	TRBJ1-1	-	-	CSARVGTEAFF	TGCAGTGCTAGAGTCGGGACTGAAGCTTTCTTT
TRBV4-2	TRBJ2-1	-	-	CASSRTIGGSYNEQFF	TGTGCCAGCAGCCGAACCATTGGAGGTTCCTACAATGAGCAGTTCTTC